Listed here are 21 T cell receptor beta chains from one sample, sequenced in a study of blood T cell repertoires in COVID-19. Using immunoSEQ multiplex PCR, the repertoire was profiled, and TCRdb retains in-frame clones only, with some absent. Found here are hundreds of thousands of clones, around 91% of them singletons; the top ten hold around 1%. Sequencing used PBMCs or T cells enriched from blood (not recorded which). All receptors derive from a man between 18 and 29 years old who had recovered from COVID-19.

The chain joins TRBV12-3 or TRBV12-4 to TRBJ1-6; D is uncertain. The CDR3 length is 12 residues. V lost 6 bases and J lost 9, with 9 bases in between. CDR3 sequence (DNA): TGTGCCAGCAGCCGCGCCTCTTCACCCCTCCACTTT. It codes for CASSRASSPLHF.

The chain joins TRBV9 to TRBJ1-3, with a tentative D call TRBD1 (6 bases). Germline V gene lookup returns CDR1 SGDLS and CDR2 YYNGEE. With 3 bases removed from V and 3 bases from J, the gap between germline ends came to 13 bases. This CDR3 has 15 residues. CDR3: CASSGPQGGGNTIYF. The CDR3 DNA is TGTGCCAGCAGCGGGCCACAGGGTGGTGGAAACACCATATATTTT.

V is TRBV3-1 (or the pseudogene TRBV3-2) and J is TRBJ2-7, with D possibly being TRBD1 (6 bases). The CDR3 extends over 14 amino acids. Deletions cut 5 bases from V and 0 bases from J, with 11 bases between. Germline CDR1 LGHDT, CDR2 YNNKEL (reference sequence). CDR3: CASSWDISSYEQYF. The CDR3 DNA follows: TGTGCCAGCAGCTGGGACATTAGCTCCTACGAGCAGTACTTC.

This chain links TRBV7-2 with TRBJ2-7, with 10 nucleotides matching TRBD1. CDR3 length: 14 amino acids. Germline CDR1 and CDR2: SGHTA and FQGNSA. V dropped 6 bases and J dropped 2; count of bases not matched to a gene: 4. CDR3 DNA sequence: TGTGCCAGCAGACGACAGGGGGCGGCCTACGAGCAGTACTTC. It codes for CASRRQGAAYEQYF.

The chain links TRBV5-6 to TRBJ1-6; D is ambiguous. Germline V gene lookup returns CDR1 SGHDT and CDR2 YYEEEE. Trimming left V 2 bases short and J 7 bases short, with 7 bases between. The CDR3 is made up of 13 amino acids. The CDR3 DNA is TGTGCCAGCAGCTTTAATCAGAATTCACCCCTCCACTTT. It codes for CASSFNQNSPLHF.

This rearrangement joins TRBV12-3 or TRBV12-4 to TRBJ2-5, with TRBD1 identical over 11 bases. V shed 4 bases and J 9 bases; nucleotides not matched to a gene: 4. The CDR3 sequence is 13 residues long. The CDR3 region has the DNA TGTGCCAGCAGTTGGACAGGGGGCATTGCCCAGTACTTC. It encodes CASSWTGGIAQYF.

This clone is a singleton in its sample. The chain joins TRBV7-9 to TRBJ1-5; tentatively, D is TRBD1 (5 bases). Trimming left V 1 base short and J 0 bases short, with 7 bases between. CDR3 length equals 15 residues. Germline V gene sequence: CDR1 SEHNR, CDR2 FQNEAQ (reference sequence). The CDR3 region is CASSLGTFSNQPQHF. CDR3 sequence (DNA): TGTGCCAGCAGCTTAGGGACATTTAGCAATCAGCCCCAGCATTTT.

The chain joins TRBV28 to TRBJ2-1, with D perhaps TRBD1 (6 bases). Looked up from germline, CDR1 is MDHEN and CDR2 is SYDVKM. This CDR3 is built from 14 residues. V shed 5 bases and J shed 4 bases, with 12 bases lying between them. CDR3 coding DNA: TGTGCCAGCAGTCTTAAAGGGGGTTACAATGAGCAGTTCTTC. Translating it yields CASSLKGGYNEQFF.

In nucleotides, the CDR3 is TGTGCCAGCAGTTGGAATCCTAGACAGGTTCCAGATACGCAGTATTTT. Protein sequence: CASSWNPRQVPDTQYF. The chain recombines TRBV27 with TRBJ2-3; D is perhaps TRBD1 (6 bases). CDR1 and CDR2 (germline): MNHEY, SMNVEV (reference sequence). V was pared by 4 bases and J by 4 bases, with 18 bases between. CDR3 length equals 16 residues.

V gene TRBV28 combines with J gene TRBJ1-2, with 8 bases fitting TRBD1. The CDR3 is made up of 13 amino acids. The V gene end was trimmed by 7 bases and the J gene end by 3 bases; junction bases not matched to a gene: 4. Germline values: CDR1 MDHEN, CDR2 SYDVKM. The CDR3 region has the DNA TGTGCCAGCAAGGACAGGGTACACTATGGCTACACCTTC. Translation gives CASKDRVHYGYTF.

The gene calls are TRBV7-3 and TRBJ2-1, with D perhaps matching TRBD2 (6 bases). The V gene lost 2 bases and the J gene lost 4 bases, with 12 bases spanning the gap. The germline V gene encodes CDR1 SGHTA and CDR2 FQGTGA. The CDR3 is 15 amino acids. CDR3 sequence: CASSLAVAGYNEQFF. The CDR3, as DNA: TGTGCCAGCAGCTTAGCCGTGGCGGGGTACAATGAGCAGTTCTTC.

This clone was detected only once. The CDR3 bases are TGTGCCACCAGCAGACAGGAAACCGATAATTCACCCCTCCACTTT. Its translation: CATSRQETDNSPLHF. The rearrangement uses TRBV15 and TRBJ1-6, with no clear D. CDR1 is LNHNV, CDR2 YYDKDF, per germline (reference sequence). The CDR3 contains 15 residues. The V gene lost 2 bases and the J gene lost 5 bases, with 10 bases spanning the gap.

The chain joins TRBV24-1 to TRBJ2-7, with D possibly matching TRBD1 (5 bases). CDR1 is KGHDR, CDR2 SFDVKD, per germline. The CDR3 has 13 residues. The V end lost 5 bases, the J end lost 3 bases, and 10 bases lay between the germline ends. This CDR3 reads CATSASTVYEQYF. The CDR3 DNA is TGTGCCACCAGTGCCTCGACAGTCTACGAGCAGTACTTC.

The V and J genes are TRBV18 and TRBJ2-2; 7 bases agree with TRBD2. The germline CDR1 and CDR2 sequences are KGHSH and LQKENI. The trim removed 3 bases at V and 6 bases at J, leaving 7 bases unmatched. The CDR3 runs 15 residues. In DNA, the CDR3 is TGTGCCAGCTCACCTGGCGGGAGAGAGGCCGGGGAGCTGTTTTTT. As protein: CASSPGGREAGELFF.

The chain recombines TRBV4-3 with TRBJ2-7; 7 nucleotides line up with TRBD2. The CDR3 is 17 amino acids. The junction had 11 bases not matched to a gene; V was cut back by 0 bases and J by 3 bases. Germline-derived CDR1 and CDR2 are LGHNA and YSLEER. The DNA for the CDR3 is TGCGCCAGCAGCCAAGATGCGGTGTCGCGGGAGAGCTACGAGCAGTACTTC. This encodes CASSQDAVSRESYEQYF.

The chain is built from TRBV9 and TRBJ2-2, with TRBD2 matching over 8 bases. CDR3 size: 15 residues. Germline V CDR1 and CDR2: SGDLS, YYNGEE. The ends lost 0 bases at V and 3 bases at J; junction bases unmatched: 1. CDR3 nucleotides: TGTGCCAGCAGCGTAGAGGGACTAGACACCGGGGAGCTGTTTTTT. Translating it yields CASSVEGLDTGELFF.

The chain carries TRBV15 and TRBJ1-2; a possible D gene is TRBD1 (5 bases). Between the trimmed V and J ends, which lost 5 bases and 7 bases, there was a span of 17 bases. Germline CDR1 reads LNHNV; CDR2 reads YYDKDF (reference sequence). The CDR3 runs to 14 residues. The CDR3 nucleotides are TGTGCCACCAGCGCAAGAACAGGTCTTAGTGGCTACACCTTC. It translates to CATSARTGLSGYTF.

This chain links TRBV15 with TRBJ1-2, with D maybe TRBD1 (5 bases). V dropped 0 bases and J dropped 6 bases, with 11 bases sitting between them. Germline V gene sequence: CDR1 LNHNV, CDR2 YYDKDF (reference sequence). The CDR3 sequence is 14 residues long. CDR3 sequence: CATSRDWEGNGYTF. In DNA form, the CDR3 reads TGTGCCACCAGCAGAGATTGGGAGGGGAATGGCTACACCTTC.

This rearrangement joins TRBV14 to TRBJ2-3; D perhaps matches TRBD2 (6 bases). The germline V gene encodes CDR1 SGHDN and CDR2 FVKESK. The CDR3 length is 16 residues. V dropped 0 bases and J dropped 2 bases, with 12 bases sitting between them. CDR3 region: CASSQDAGKYTDTQYF. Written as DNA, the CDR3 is TGTGCCAGCAGCCAAGATGCGGGGAAGTACACAGATACGCAGTATTTT.

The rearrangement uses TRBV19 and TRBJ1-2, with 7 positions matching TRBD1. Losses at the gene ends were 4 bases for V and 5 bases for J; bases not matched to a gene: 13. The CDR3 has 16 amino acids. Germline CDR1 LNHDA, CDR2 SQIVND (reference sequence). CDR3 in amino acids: CASSSGTAPKGYGYTF. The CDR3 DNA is TGTGCCAGTAGTAGCGGGACAGCCCCAAAAGGTTATGGCTACACCTTC. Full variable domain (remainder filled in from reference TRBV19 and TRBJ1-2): DGGITQSPKYLFRKEGQNVTLSCEQNLNHDAMYWYRQDPGQGLRLIYYSQIVNDFQKGDIAEGYSVSREKKESFPLTVTSAQKNPTAFYLCASSSGTAPKGYGYTFGSGTRLTVV.

In DNA, the CDR3 is TGCAGCGTTCAGTCAGGGTCTGGGGCCAACGTCCTGACTTTC. Its protein product is CSVQSGSGANVLTF. The chain couples TRBV29-1 to TRBJ2-6; possibly TRBD1 for D (5 bases). The CDR3 has 14 residues. Germline lookup yields CDR1 SQVTM and CDR2 ANQGSEA. V gave up 5 bases and J gave up 1 base, with 9 bases separating them.